This paragraph covers one TCR beta chain sequence. V lost 7 bases, J lost 9 bases, and 6 bases stayed unmatched. The length of the CDR3 is 12 residues. Germline lookup yields CDR1 SGHNT and CDR2 YYREEE (reference sequence). This record belongs to a study of cytomegalovirus exposure and HLA in healthy donors. Amplification used 60 Vbeta primers and 13 Jbeta primers. Sequenced by immunoSEQ multiplex PCR; TCRdb stores in-frame clones only, minus some. The sample includes 150,000 to 200,000 clones, around 76% of them seen just once. Sequenced material: PBMCs. The sequence was collected from a man aged 40-49 years in good health and CMV-seronegative. The rearrangement links TRBV5-4 to TRBJ1-4; 7 bases line up with TRBD1. CDR3 sequence (DNA): TGTGCCAGCGGGATGGACAGGCAAAAACTGTTTTTT. Translating it yields CASGMDRQKLFF.